The 21 T cell receptor beta chains below were found in one sample sequenced in a study of beta chain features in type 1 diabetes. Findings and caveats of the study: Across all four CD4+ subsets, people with type 1 diabetes showed modestly shorter TCRB CDR3s.

Sequencing targeted expressed TCRB transcripts, as all isolated RNA had been reverse transcribed. The table came from immunoSEQ multiplex PCR; TCRdb's copy has only in-frame clones and leaves some out. Of over 150,000 clones in the sample, about a tenth were seen once. These receptors' antigens are unknown. The sequenced material came from central memory CD4+ T cells from blood. These receptors originate from a man between 25 and 39 years old with type 1 diabetes.

To note about this clone: This sample also contains other DNA sequences that code for the same CDR3. The genes are TRBV4-2 and TRBJ2-5; 13 nucleotides agree with TRBD2. Looked up from germline, CDR1 is LGHNA and CDR2 is YNFKEQ. V gave up 1 base and J gave up 1 base; unmatched junction bases: 3. This CDR3 has 17 amino acids. CDR3: CASSQGGLAGPQETQYF. The CDR3 DNA follows: TGTGCCAGCAGCCAAGGGGGACTAGCGGGACCCCAAGAGACCCAGTACTTC.

The V call is TRBV19, the J call TRBJ2-7; possible D gene TRBD1, 6 bases. CDR1 and CDR2 from the germline V gene are LNHDA and SQIVND (reference sequence). Trimming left V 2 bases short and J 6 bases short, with 14 bases between. There are 14 residues in the CDR3. Here the CDR3 reads CASSIYKGVGEQYF. DNA of the CDR3: TGTGCCAGTAGTATATATAAGGGGGTCGGCGAGCAGTACTTC.

This clone has a handful of counts. The chain joins TRBV19 to TRBJ2-2; D possibly corresponds to TRBD1 (6 bases). V lost 5 bases to trimming and J lost 9 bases, with 13 bases between them. The CDR3 runs 13 residues. CDR1 is LNHDA, CDR2 SQIVND, per germline (reference sequence). CDR3 in amino acids: CASSSSQGWELFF. Here the CDR3 DNA reads TGTGCCAGTAGTTCTAGCCAGGGGTGGGAGCTGTTTTTT.

This clone showed up just a few times. The chain uses TRBV30 and TRBJ2-5, with D unresolved. This CDR3 comprises 11 residues. Germline values: CDR1 GTSNPN, CDR2 SVGIG (reference sequence). V lost 3 bases and J lost 5, with 7 bases in between. The CDR3 is CAWRTGETQYF. The CDR3 coding sequence is TGTGCCTGGAGGACCGGGGAGACCCAGTACTTC. The full variable domain, with the rest looked up from reference TRBV30 and TRBJ2-5, is SQTIHQWPATLVQPVGSPLSLECTVEGTSNPNLYWYRQAAGRGLQLLFYSVGIGQISSEVPQNLSASRPQDRQFILSSKKLLLSDSGFYLCAWRTGETQYFGPGTRLLVL.

This clone has just a few counts. The chain uses TRBV7-9 and TRBJ2-5; the D is unclear. Germline values: CDR1 SEHNR, CDR2 FQNEAQ (reference sequence). This CDR3 is built from 14 residues. Trimming took off 5 bases at V and 0 bases at J, with 10 bases between the two ends. The CDR3 DNA sequence: TGTGCCAGCAGCCCTCTTTCTTACCAAGAGACCCAGTACTTC. Its protein product is CASSPLSYQETQYF.

This rearrangement joins TRBV2 to TRBJ2-2; the D gene is possibly TRBD1 (6 bases). CDR3 length: 15 amino acids. Looked up from germline, CDR1 is SNHLY and CDR2 is FYNNEI. Trimming removed 8 bases at V and 5 bases at J, with 18 bases between. CDR3 DNA sequence: TGTGCCAGCGGCGCCTCGGACAGTGGAACCGGGGAGCTGTTTTTT. Its translation: CASGASDSGTGELFF.

This clone showed up just a few times. V and J are TRBV28 and TRBJ2-2, with TRBD2 as a possible D gene (6 bases). This CDR3 is 17 amino acids long. The germline CDR1 and CDR2 sequences are MDHEN and SYDVKM. Trimming shortened V by 2 bases and J by 5 bases, and 18 bases separated the two germline ends. The CDR3 nucleotides read TGTGCCAGCAGTTTACTAGGCGGGATCGATCTAACCGGGGAGCTGTTTTTT. This translates into CASSLLGGIDLTGELFF.

The chain recombines TRBV18 with TRBJ2-7, with TRBD2 identical over 9 bases. CDR1 KGHSH and CDR2 LQKENI come from the germline V gene. With V trimmed by 3 bases and J by 6 bases, 6 bases remained unmatched. CDR3 size: 14 residues. The CDR3 bases are TGTGCCAGCTCACCCAACGGACTAGCGCTCGAGCAGTACTTC. Protein sequence: CASSPNGLALEQYF.

This clone was counted only a few times. The chain couples TRBV28 to TRBJ1-1, with D perhaps TRBD1 (6 bases). Germline V gene sequence: CDR1 MDHEN, CDR2 SYDVKM. V dropped 5 bases and J dropped 3 bases, with 10 bases sitting between them. The CDR3 runs 13 residues. CDR3 bases: TGTGCCAGCAGTCCGGACAGATACACTGAAGCTTTCTTT. Protein product: CASSPDRYTEAFF. The full variable domain, completed using reference TRBV28 and TRBJ1-1, is DVKVTQSSRYLVKRTGEKVFLECVQDMDHENMFWYRQDPGLGLRLIYFSYDVKMKEKGDIPEGYSVSREKKERFSLILESASTNQTSMYLCASSPDRYTEAFFGQGTRLTVV.

There are a few counts of this clone. The genes are TRBV5-1 and TRBJ1-1; 10 nucleotides match TRBD1. This CDR3 region has 14 residues. With V trimmed by 4 bases and J by 4 bases, 4 bases remained unmatched. Germline-derived CDR1 and CDR2 are SGHRS and YFSETQ. This CDR3 is CASSQGQGPTEAFF. The CDR3 DNA is TGCGCCAGCAGCCAGGGACAGGGGCCCACTGAAGCTTTCTTT.

The rearrangement links TRBV19 to TRBJ2-7; 9 bases fit TRBD1. The trim removed 5 bases at V and 2 bases at J, leaving 4 bases unmatched. Germline CDR1 and CDR2: LNHDA and SQIVND (reference sequence). The CDR3 totals 14 residues. The CDR3 DNA reads TGTGCCAGTAGTGAGACAGGGGGGACCTACGAGCAGTACTTC. It specifies CASSETGGTYEQYF. Looking up the rest from reference TRBV19 and TRBJ2-7 gives the full variable domain: DGGITQSPKYLFRKEGQNVTLSCEQNLNHDAMYWYRQDPGQGLRLIYYSQIVNDFQKGDIAEGYSVSREKKESFPLTVTSAQKNPTAFYLCASSETGGTYEQYFGPGTRLTVT.

A few counts support this clone. V gene TRBV7-2 combines with J gene TRBJ1-5, with TRBD1 identical over 8 bases. Germline lookup yields CDR1 SGHTA and CDR2 FQGNSA. This CDR3 comprises 12 residues. V shed 5 bases and J 9 bases; nucleotides not matched to a gene: 3. CDR3 in DNA: TGTGCCAGCAGCGGACAGGGATTGCCCCAGCATTTT. Its translation is CASSGQGLPQHF.

Only a few counts were recorded for this clone. The V call is TRBV14, the J call TRBJ1-2; D is uncertain. The germline V and J ends were trimmed by 1 base and 4 bases, with 7 bases remaining between them. The V gene's germline CDR1 is SGHDN and CDR2 FVKESK. The CDR3 is 13 residues long. The CDR3 DNA is TGTGCCAGCAGCCAAGGTGGCACCTATGGCTACACCTTC. Its translation is CASSQGGTYGYTF.

This clone appeared a few times. The gene calls are TRBV4-3 and TRBJ1-1; TRBD1 matches at 8 bases. Germline CDR1 is LGHNA and CDR2 is YSLEER. The CDR3 sequence is 16 residues long. V shed 1 base and J 11 bases; nucleotides not matched to a gene: 15. The CDR3 DNA sequence: TGCGCCAGCAGCCAAGTAAAAGGGACAGGTATATGGGAGGCTTTCTTT. Its translation: CASSQVKGTGIWEAFF.

The chain is built from TRBV9 and TRBJ2-5, with 8 bases aligning to TRBD2. V gave up 0 bases and J gave up 2 bases; unmatched junction bases: 3. CDR1 and CDR2 from the germline V gene are SGDLS and YYNGEE. The CDR3 has 15 residues. CDR3 protein: CASSVAAGGQETQYF. The CDR3 DNA follows: TGTGCCAGCAGCGTAGCGGCGGGGGGACAAGAGACCCAGTACTTC.

The chain employs TRBV2 and TRBJ2-1, with 9 bases that match TRBD2. This CDR3 region has 16 residues. V trimming: 2 bases; J trimming: 7 bases; junction bases outside the gene matches: 9. The V gene's germline CDR1 is SNHLY and CDR2 FYNNEI. The CDR3 DNA sequence: TGTGCCAGCAGTGAACGTATGCGGGGGGGTGCGAATGAGCAGTTCTTC. Protein sequence: CASSERMRGGANEQFF.

This clone was counted between two and nine times. Other DNA sequences from this sample encode an identical CDR3 as well. This rearrangement joins TRBV18 to TRBJ2-1; D not resolved. This CDR3 region has 11 residues. V lost 3 bases and J lost 8, with 5 bases in between. Germline V gene data show CDR1 as KGHSH and CDR2 as LQKENI. The CDR3, as DNA: TGTGCCAGCTCACCTAGAGATGAGCAGTTCTTC. Amino acid sequence: CASSPRDEQFF. Looking up the rest from reference TRBV18 and TRBJ2-1 gives the full variable domain: NAGVMQNPRHLVRRRGQEARLRCSPMKGHSHVYWYRQLPEEGLKFMVYLQKENIIDESGMPKERFSAEFPKEGPSILRIQQVVRGDSAAYFCASSPRDEQFFGPGTRLTVL.

This chain links TRBV11-1 with TRBJ2-1, with D uncertain. Trimming took 4 bases from V and 3 from J, leaving 7 bases between them. The length of the CDR3 is 13 residues. Germline V lookup: CDR1 SGHAT, CDR2 FQDESV (reference sequence). The CDR3 region is CASSSNGYNEQFF. The CDR3 DNA follows: TGTGCCAGCAGCTCGAACGGCTACAATGAGCAGTTCTTC.

The sample holds a few counts of this clone. Germline is not matched at one junction end, which may reflect a read error. The chain employs TRBV20-1 and TRBJ2-7; the match to TRBD2 covers 7 bases. Germline-derived CDR1 and CDR2 are DFQATT and SNEGSKA (reference sequence). The CDR3 runs 11 residues. Here the CDR3 reads CSARPRGGENF. The DNA for the CDR3 is TGCAGTGCCCGGCCCCGCGGGGGAGAGAACTTC.

Only a few counts were recorded for this clone. This chain links TRBV4-2 with TRBJ2-2; 7 positions match TRBD2. V gave up 0 bases and J gave up 5 bases; unmatched junction bases: 6. Germline-derived CDR1 and CDR2 are LGHNA and YNFKEQ. CDR3 size: 16 residues. The CDR3 loop reads CASSQETGGRTGELFF. In nucleotides, the CDR3 is TGTGCCAGCAGCCAAGAAACGGGAGGCCGGACCGGGGAGCTGTTTTTT.

The chain combines TRBV7-2 with TRBJ2-7; D unclear. Per the germline V gene, CDR1 is SGHTA and CDR2 is FQGNSA. Trimming left V 5 bases short and J 8 bases short, with 13 bases between. The CDR3 extends over 12 amino acids. The DNA for the CDR3 is TGTGCCAGCAGCCCAACTCCCGTGCAGCAGTACTTC. Its protein product is CASSPTPVQQYF. Variable domain in full (rest from reference TRBV7-2 and TRBJ2-7): GAGVSQSPSNKVTEKGKDVELRCDPISGHTALYWYRQSLGQGLEFLIYFQGNSAPDKSGLPSDRFSAERTGGSVSTLTIQRTQQEDSAVYLCASSPTPVQQYFGPGTRLTVT.